The 21 T cell receptor beta chains reported below all come from one sample, sequenced in a study of T cells in localized non-small cell lung cancer. Produced via immunoSEQ multiplex PCR; TCRdb's table is partial and in-frame only. The profile covers under 50,000 clones, with about 85% appearing a single time and more than 2% taken by the ten largest. This specimen was PBMCs, taken before any cancer treatment. These receptors were collected from a man aged 35 to 69 with stage II lung adenocarcinoma.

The chain employs TRBV5-1 and TRBJ2-7; 7 bases are shared with TRBD1. Germline V gene data show CDR1 as SGHRS and CDR2 as YFSETQ. V lost 4 bases and J lost 5; bases outside the gene matches: 6. The CDR3 loop spans 13 amino acids. Here the CDR3 DNA reads TGCGCCAGCAGCCAAGACAGGGTCGACGAGCAGTACTTC. It yields the protein CASSQDRVDEQYF. The full variable domain, with the rest looked up from reference TRBV5-1 and TRBJ2-7, is KAGVTQTPRYLIKTRGQQVTLSCSPISGHRSVSWYQQTPGQGLQFLFEYFSETQRNKGNFPGRFSGRQFSNSRSEMNVSTLELGDSALYLCASSQDRVDEQYFGPGTRLTVT.

The chain has TRBV30 and TRBJ2-1; 10 bases map to TRBD1. Germline-derived CDR1 and CDR2 are GTSNPN and SVGIG (reference sequence). CDR3 length: 14 residues. The junction had 6 bases not matched to a gene; V was cut back by 3 bases and J by 7 bases. CDR3 bases: TGTGCCTGGAGGGGACAGGGGTTGGGAAATGAGCAGTTCTTC. Translating gives CAWRGQGLGNEQFF.

The rearrangement links TRBV14 to TRBJ2-1; weak D call: TRBD1 (6 bases). V was pared by 4 bases and J by 5 bases, with 18 bases between. The CDR3 consists of 16 residues. Germline lookup yields CDR1 SGHDN and CDR2 FVKESK. The CDR3 DNA reads as TGTGCCAGCAGCCCACCTGCTGGGGGCAGGGACAATGAGCAGTTCTTC. Its translation is CASSPPAGGRDNEQFF.

The J gene is TRBJ1-3, the V gene TRBV28, with D possibly TRBD1 on 5 matching bases. This CDR3 is built from 14 residues. Between the trimmed V and J ends, which lost 6 bases and 5 bases, there was a span of 14 bases. CDR1 is MDHEN and CDR2 is SYDVKM in the germline V gene. The CDR3 DNA sequence: TGTGCCAGCAGAAGCCCAACGGACAGAAACACCATATATTTT. Protein: CASRSPTDRNTIYF.

This chain uses TRBV9 with TRBJ1-1; TRBD1 aligns across 8 bases. The V gene end was trimmed by 4 bases and the J gene end by 6 bases; junction bases not matched to a gene: 5. The CDR3 sequence is 13 residues long. Germline-derived CDR1 and CDR2 are SGDLS and YYNGEE. The DNA for the CDR3 is TGTGCCAGCAGCCCAGGGGGCGCGGCTGAAGCTTTCTTT. Encoded protein: CASSPGGAAEAFF. The complete variable domain, with remaining parts taken from reference TRBV9 and TRBJ1-1, reads DSGVTQTPKHLITATGQRVTLRCSPRSGDLSVYWYQQSLDQGLQFLIQYYNGEERAKGNILERFSAQQFPDLHSELNLSSLELGDSALYFCASSPGGAAEAFFGQGTRLTVV.

The chain couples TRBV18 to TRBJ2-3; D gene ambiguous. The V end lost 2 bases, the J end lost 5 bases, and 5 bases lay between the germline ends. The CDR3 has 12 residues. Germline lookup yields CDR1 KGHSH and CDR2 LQKENI. CDR3 sequence reads: CASSPSLDTQYF. CDR3 DNA: TGTGCCAGCTCACCATCCTTAGATACGCAGTATTTT.

The chain combines TRBV7-3 with TRBJ2-2; 8 bases are shared with TRBD1. The CDR3 covers 14 residues. Germline CDR1 is SGHTA and CDR2 is FQGTGA. V trimming: 3 bases; J trimming: 7 bases; junction bases outside the gene matches: 4. CDR3 DNA sequence: TGTGCCAGCAGCTTGACAGGGGCCGTCGGGGAGCTGTTTTTT. As protein: CASSLTGAVGELFF.

This clone appeared a single time. The chain joins TRBV6-1 to TRBJ2-1, with 10 bases matching TRBD2. Germline CDR1 MNHNS, CDR2 SASEGT. The CDR3 contains 14 residues. The V gene end was trimmed by 8 bases and the J gene end by 2 bases; junction bases not matched to a gene: 3. The CDR3 DNA reads TGTGCCAGCGTAACTAGCGGGACCTACAATGAGCAGTTCTTC. Its translation: CASVTSGTYNEQFF.

J is TRBJ1-2 and V is TRBV2; D gene uncertain. The ends were cut back, 6 bases at V and 3 bases at J, with 11 bases in the middle. The CDR3 sequence is 13 residues long. CDR1 and CDR2 from the germline V gene are SNHLY and FYNNEI. For the CDR3, the DNA is TGTGCCAGCAGGTCCGGAACGGACTATGGCTACACCTTC. This encodes CASRSGTDYGYTF.

This clone ranks as medium-sized. The V call is TRBV7-2, the J call TRBJ1-5; 7 nucleotides agree with TRBD1. V lost 6 bases to trimming and J lost 2 bases; unmatched junction nucleotides: 7. The length of the CDR3 is 15 residues. Germline CDR1 reads SGHTA; CDR2 reads FQGNSA. The CDR3 DNA sequence: TGTGCCAGCAGTTTACGACAGGGAGGCAATCAGCCCCAGCATTTT. Residues: CASSLRQGGNQPQHF.

This clone was counted once. The chain uses TRBV2 and TRBJ1-5; 9 bases are a match to TRBD1. Germline lookup yields CDR1 SNHLY and CDR2 FYNNEI. V lost 3 bases and J lost 3; bases outside the gene matches: 6. The CDR3 is 16 amino acids. The CDR3 protein is CASSEKRTGVNQPQHF. The CDR3 DNA follows: TGTGCCAGCAGTGAGAAAAGGACAGGGGTCAATCAGCCCCAGCATTTT.

This clone has only one observation. This sequence joins TRBV9 and TRBJ2-3; D not resolved. Germline loops: CDR1 SGDLS, CDR2 YYNGEE. Trimming took off 1 base at V and 1 base at J, with 4 bases between the two ends. The CDR3 covers 13 residues. The CDR3 protein is CASSVKGTDTQYF. Written as DNA, the CDR3 is TGTGCCAGCAGCGTAAAAGGCACAGATACGCAGTATTTT.

The chain links TRBV13 to TRBJ1-1; 7 bases line up with TRBD1. Germline-derived CDR1 and CDR2 are PRHDT and FYEKMQ (reference sequence). V lost 5 bases and J lost 4; bases outside the gene matches: 13. The CDR3 has 16 residues. The CDR3 DNA sequence: TGTGCCAGCAGCCCCAGGACAGGTCGCAGGGGCACTGAAGCTTTCTTT. The encoded protein is CASSPRTGRRGTEAFF.

The chain employs TRBV7-2 and TRBJ2-5; D remains ambiguous. The ends were cut back, 5 bases at V and 7 bases at J, with 14 bases in the middle. The CDR3 length is 13 residues. Germline V gene data show CDR1 as SGHTA and CDR2 as FQGNSA. For the CDR3, the DNA is TGTGCCAGCAGCCTCCCCAGCCTAGTGACCCAGTACTTC. Protein product: CASSLPSLVTQYF.

This rearrangement joins TRBV4-1 to TRBJ1-5, with 9 bases aligning to TRBD1. The junction had 3 bases not matched to a gene; V was cut back by 2 bases and J by 4 bases. There are 15 residues in the CDR3. The germline CDR1 and CDR2 sequences are MGHRA and YSYEKL. In nucleotides, the CDR3 is TGCGCCAGCAGCCAACCTGGGACAGGGAATCAGCCCCAGCATTTT. Protein sequence: CASSQPGTGNQPQHF.

The chain combines TRBV19 with TRBJ1-1; D not resolved. V was cut by 5 bases and J by 1 base, with 11 bases left in between. Germline CDR1 and CDR2: LNHDA and SQIVND (reference sequence). The CDR3 length is 14 residues. CDR3 sequence: CASSQWTENTEAFF. In nucleotides, the CDR3 is TGTGCCAGTAGTCAATGGACGGAGAACACTGAAGCTTTCTTT.

The chain is built from TRBV11-3 and TRBJ2-3; D is perhaps TRBD2 (6 bases). V was cut by 5 bases and J by 3 bases, with 18 bases left in between. From germline, CDR1 is SGHNT and CDR2 YENEEA. This CDR3 spans 16 amino acids. CDR3 protein: CASSAGSFGGTDTQYF. The CDR3 nucleotides are TGTGCCAGCAGCGCGGGATCCTTCGGGGGTACAGATACGCAGTATTTT. Full variable domain (remainder filled in from reference TRBV11-3 and TRBJ2-3): EAGVVQSPRYKIIEKKQPVAFWCNPISGHNTLYWYLQNLGQGPELLIRYENEEAVDDSQLPKDRFSAERLKGVDSTLKIQPAELGDSAVYLCASSAGSFGGTDTQYFGPGTRLTVL.

The genes are TRBV6-1 and TRBJ2-7; 7 bases map to TRBD1. The CDR3 has 14 residues. Unmatched junction bases numbered 9, after V lost 6 bases and J lost 4 bases. Per the germline V gene, CDR1 is MNHNS and CDR2 is SASEGT. In nucleotides, the CDR3 is TGTGCCAGCAGACCGGGACAGACAATTTACGAGCAGTACGTC. Its protein product is CASRPGQTIYEQYV.

The chain has TRBV11-2 and TRBJ2-2, with TRBD1 matching 8 bases. The ends lost 5 bases at V and 0 bases at J; junction bases unmatched: 8. Germline V gene sequence: CDR1 SGHAT, CDR2 FQNNGV. The CDR3 covers 17 residues. The CDR3 loop reads CASSRNGQGANTGELFF. In DNA, the CDR3 is TGTGCCAGCAGCCGAAACGGACAGGGAGCGAACACCGGGGAGCTGTTTTTT.

The V gene is TRBV29-1, the J gene TRBJ2-2; D is ambiguous. V lost 3 bases, J lost 1 base, and 6 bases lay in between. Germline-derived CDR1 and CDR2 are SQVTM and ANQGSEA. This CDR3 comprises 13 residues. DNA of the CDR3: TGCAGCGTTGACGGGCAGAACACCGGGGAGCTGTTTTTT. Encoded protein: CSVDGQNTGELFF.

This chain's CDR3 is CASSPLGDRGYEQYV. CDR3 bases: TGTGCCAGCAGCCCGCTCGGGGACAGGGGCTACGAGCAGTACGTC. This rearrangement joins TRBV28 to TRBJ2-7, with 10 nucleotides matching TRBD1. Germline V lookup: CDR1 MDHEN, CDR2 SYDVKM. Trimming at V came to 6 bases and at J to 3 bases, leaving 8 bases not matched to a gene. The CDR3 runs 15 residues.